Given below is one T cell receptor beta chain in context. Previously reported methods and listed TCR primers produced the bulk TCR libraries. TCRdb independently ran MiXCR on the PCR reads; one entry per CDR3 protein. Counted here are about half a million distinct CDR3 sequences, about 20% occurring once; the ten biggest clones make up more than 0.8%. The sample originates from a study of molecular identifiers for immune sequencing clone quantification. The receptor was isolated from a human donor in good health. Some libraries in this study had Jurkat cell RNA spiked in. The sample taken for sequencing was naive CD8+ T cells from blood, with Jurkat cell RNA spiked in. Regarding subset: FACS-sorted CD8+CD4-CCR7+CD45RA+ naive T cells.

This CDR3 reads CSARETGVGYGYTF. The CDR3 DNA follows: TGCAGTGCTAGAGAAACAGGGGTTGGCTATGGCTACACCTTC. The J gene is TRBJ1-2, the V gene TRBV20-1, with 7 nucleotides matching TRBD1. This CDR3 contains 14 residues. The germline CDR1 and CDR2 sequences are DFQATT and SNEGSKA (reference sequence). V gave up 0 bases and J gave up 4 bases; unmatched junction bases: 5.